The 5 T cell receptor beta chains below come from one sample, sequenced in a study of blood T cell repertoires in COVID-19. Sequenced by immunoSEQ multiplex PCR; TCRdb stores in-frame clones only, minus some. The sample holds some 250,000 clones, roughly four fifths seen once. Sample: peripheral blood. All receptors come from a man younger than 45 who had recovered from COVID-19.

This clone was seen a handful of times. The J gene is TRBJ2-6, the V gene TRBV9, with a weak D call TRBD2 (5 bases). Trimming pared 0 bases from V and 5 bases from J, leaving 12 bases between. The CDR3 covers 16 residues. Per the germline V gene, CDR1 is SGDLS and CDR2 is YYNGEE. The DNA for the CDR3 is TGTGCCAGCAGCGTAGGTGACCGGGGTAGGGCCAACGTCCTGACTTTC. Its translation: CASSVGDRGRANVLTF.

The rearrangement joins TRBV6-1 to TRBJ2-6; TRBD1 matches at 11 bases. The V gene end was trimmed by 4 bases and the J gene end by 0 bases; junction bases not matched to a gene: 5. This CDR3 contains 18 residues. CDR1 is MNHNS, CDR2 SASEGT, per germline. CDR3 bases: TGTGCCAGCAGTGGACGGACAGGGGGCCGCTCTGGGGCCAACGTCCTGACTTTC. Translation gives CASSGRTGGRSGANVLTF.

The gene calls are TRBV7-2 and TRBJ2-3, with D possibly matching TRBD2 (7 bases). Trimming took off 3 bases at V and 1 base at J, with 11 bases between the two ends. Germline V gene lookup returns CDR1 SGHTA and CDR2 FQGNSA. The CDR3 consists of 15 residues. The CDR3 DNA sequence: TGTGCCAGCAGCTTGGGGGGGGCGGGCACAGATACGCAGTATTTT. Its translation is CASSLGGAGTDTQYF.

The chain couples TRBV5-5 to TRBJ2-5; D might be TRBD1 (7 bases). Germline V gene sequence: CDR1 SGHKS, CDR2 YYEKEE (reference sequence). CDR3 size: 16 residues. Between the trimmed V and J ends, which lost 4 bases and 4 bases, there was a span of 20 bases. CDR3 sequence: CASSPHVGTAGETQYF. The CDR3 bases are TGTGCCAGCAGCCCCCACGTCGGGACAGCGGGAGAGACCCAGTACTTC.

The chain links TRBV5-1 to TRBJ1-3; no firm D call. CDR1 is SGHRS and CDR2 is YFSETQ in the germline V gene. Trimming cost V 1 base and J 3 bases, with 11 bases left between them. CDR3 length equals 15 residues. This CDR3 reads CASSLRSGFGNTIYF. CDR3 DNA: TGCGCCAGCAGCTTGAGATCTGGCTTTGGAAACACCATATATTTT.